Many counts were recorded for the clone carrying this T cell receptor (gamma chain). With a far larger clone one base away, a read error is the likely cause. The sample carries other DNA sequences with the same CDR3. TCRdb re-called clones from the multiplex PCR reads via CATT. The repertoire holds 25,000 to 30,000 gamma-chain clones, with roughly 3.1% as singletons. The CDR3 is made up of 15 amino acids. Germline V gene sequence: CDR1 GITISATS, CDR2 ISYDGTV (reference sequence). Vgamma9/Vdelta2+ and Vdelta2-negative gammadelta T cells were flow-sorted from PBMC for bulk sequencing. The record originates from a study of γδ T cells in repeated Plasmodium falciparum infection.

The clonotype originates from a pool of human donors (malaria-infected and uninfected, not separated). The rearrangement links TRGV9 to TRGJ1 or TRGJ2. Sample: gamma-delta T cells from blood. This CDR3 reads CALWEVRGREDKKLF. The DNA of the CDR3 is TGCGCCTTGTGGGAGGTGCGAGGAAGAGAGGATAAGAAACTCTTT.